This T cell receptor (beta chain) was obtained from a study of T cell repertoires in cytomegalovirus infection. For the study at large: The authors used CMV epitopes that were HLA-C-restricted (recently identified) and HLA-B-restricted (well studied). Matching HLA type and CMV infection were both indicated by public TCR beta signatures. Broader study findings: Dominant in the ex vivo response were TCR beta clonotypes restricted by HLA-C and specific for CMV. Carriage of CMV together with the relevant HLA was identifiable through cumulative public TCR beta family frequency.

Turning to this clonotype: Its antigen is unknown.

The V and J ends lost 0 bases and 2 bases respectively, with 8 bases between them. The germline CDR1 and CDR2 sequences are SGHAT and FQNNGV. This CDR3 spans 15 amino acids. TCRdb analysed the reads with MiXCR anew, one entry per CDR3 protein. This table holds 550,000 to 850,000 distinct CDR3 sequences, roughly 30% found once. Material: cultured PBMCs, obtained from culture after CMV antigen stimulation. The receptor comes from a human donor in good health (CMV status not recorded). Some clones in this sample may be carry-over from other donors' samples. This rearrangement joins TRBV11-2 to TRBJ1-3; TRBD1 might be the D (5 bases). The CDR3, as DNA: TGTGCCAGCAGCTTAGATCTGGGGCCTGGAAACACCATATATTTT. Encoded protein: CASSLDLGPGNTIYF. Full variable domain (missing parts from reference TRBV11-2 and TRBJ1-3): EAGVAQSPRYKIIEKRQSVAFWCNPISGHATLYWYQQILGQGPKLLIQFQNNGVVDDSQLPKDRFSAERLKGVDSTLKIQPAKLEDSAVYLCASSLDLGPGNTIYFGEGSWLTVV.